These 5 T cell receptor beta chains originate from one sample sequenced in a study of cytomegalovirus exposure and HLA in healthy donors (dated 2017 in TCRdb). Libraries came from the immunoSEQ multiplex PCR assay. A mixture of 60 forward primers for TCR Vbeta segments and 13 reverse primers for TCR Jbeta segments was used in the multiplex PCR. The table was pulled from immuneACCESS by TCRdb, which kept in-frame rearrangements only. Such tables lose some clones; where checked, under half of the loss comes from unresolved V genes, and the rest has no known cause. The sample includes about 130,000 clones, with around four fifths observed a single time. The ten largest clones represent 20% of the sample. Source material: PBMCs. These receptors all come from a man between 18 and 29 years old in good health and CMV-seropositive.

V usage is TRBV7-2 and J usage is TRBJ2-2, with 7 bases fitting TRBD2. Germline V gene sequence: CDR1 SGHTA, CDR2 FQGNSA. With V trimmed by 5 bases and J by 4 bases, 10 bases remained unmatched. This CDR3 contains 16 residues. CDR3: CASSLPSGLPTGELFF. The CDR3 nucleotides read TGTGCCAGCAGCCTACCTAGCGGTCTCCCCACCGGGGAGCTGTTTTTT.

The V gene is TRBV5-1, the J gene TRBJ2-7; D may be TRBD2 (6 bases). The length of the CDR3 is 13 residues. Trimming stripped 7 bases from V and 2 bases from J, with 13 bases between. Germline loops: CDR1 SGHRS, CDR2 YFSETQ. The CDR3, as DNA: TGCGCCAGCCTGGGGGGTCGAGCCTACGAGCAGTACTTC. Residues: CASLGGRAYEQYF.

The J gene is TRBJ2-1, the V gene TRBV10-3; 8 nucleotides align to TRBD1. The CDR3 is 17 residues long. The ends lost 0 bases at V and 2 bases at J; junction bases unmatched: 6. The V gene's germline CDR1 is ENHRY and CDR2 SYGVKD. The CDR3 loop reads CAISESQGAPTYNEQFF. CDR3 DNA: TGTGCCATCAGTGAGTCGCAGGGGGCGCCCACCTACAATGAGCAGTTCTTC.

V usage is TRBV6-1 and J usage is TRBJ2-3, with 8 nucleotides matching TRBD2. V shed 5 bases and J 2 bases; nucleotides not matched to a gene: 6. Germline CDR1 MNHNS, CDR2 SASEGT. The CDR3 covers 15 residues. In nucleotides, the CDR3 is TGTGCCAGCAGTTTGAGCGGGGGCTACACAGATACGCAGTATTTT. Protein product: CASSLSGGYTDTQYF.

J is TRBJ2-7 and V is TRBV29-1; maybe TRBD2 (5 bases). The V gene lost 4 bases and the J gene lost 1 base, with 8 bases spanning the gap. Germline V gene data show CDR1 as SQVTM and CDR2 as ANQGSEA. This CDR3 has 12 residues. The CDR3, as DNA: TGCAGCGTTGCCGGGAATTCCTACGAGCAGTACTTC. It encodes CSVAGNSYEQYF.